This T cell receptor beta chain was identified during a study of cytomegalovirus exposure and HLA in healthy donors. The V gene lost 3 bases and the J gene lost 2 bases, with 13 bases spanning the gap. Germline values: CDR1 SQVTM, CDR2 ANQGSEA. The CDR3 contains 14 residues. Primers included in the PCR were 60 Vbeta and 13 Jbeta primers. Measured with immunoSEQ multiplex PCR; TCRdb has only the in-frame clones, and not every one. The top ten hold around 4.3% of the sample, which has under 200,000 clones, 80% seen once. Sequenced input: PBMCs. This chain uses TRBV29-1 with TRBJ1-2, with D possibly TRBD1 on 5 matching bases. This receptor was obtained from a woman between 50 and 59 years old in good health and CMV-seropositive. In DNA, the CDR3 is TGCAGCGTTGATTATACGGACACCAACTATGGCTACACCTTC. Translating gives CSVDYTDTNYGYTF. Full variable domain (missing parts from reference TRBV29-1 and TRBJ1-2): SAVISQKPSRDICQRGTSLTIQCQVDSQVTMMFWYRQQPGQSLTLIATANQGSEATYESGFVIDKFPISRPNLTFSTLTVSNMSPEDSSIYLCSVDYTDTNYGYTFGSGTRLTVV.